Each of the 19 T cell receptor beta chains below was sequenced from the same sample in a study of T cells in Graves' hyperthyroidism and ophthalmopathy. Authors of the study amplified TCR beta CDR3 regions from RNA transcripts. The primer set for the first-round RT-PCR of the TCR CDR3 was HTBI. MiXCR, applied by TCRdb to the multiplex PCR reads, yields one record per CDR3 protein. The sample lists around 600,000 distinct CDR3 sequences; around 15% were seen once. Material: blood. The origin of the receptors is a woman aged 45-60 years with Graves' ophthalmopathy.

This clonotype was counted ten times or more. This chain joins TRBV20-1 and TRBJ2-5, with D perhaps matching TRBD1 or TRBD2 (5 bases each). CDR3 length equals 14 residues. Deletions cut 0 bases from V and 5 bases from J, with 13 bases between. The germline CDR1 and CDR2 sequences are DFQATT and SNEGSKA (reference sequence). The CDR3 reads CSARDLEGSETQYF. The CDR3, as DNA: TGCAGTGCTAGAGATCTCGAGGGGAGTGAGACCCAGTACTTC.

At least ten counts were recorded for this clonotype. The rearrangement links TRBV7-2 to TRBJ1-2, with D possibly TRBD1 on 6 matching bases. This CDR3 is 14 amino acids long. Trimming removed 8 bases at V and 4 bases at J, with 17 bases between. Germline CDR1 reads SGHTA; CDR2 reads FQGNSA. As DNA, the CDR3 is TGTGCCAGCTCCCCTGGGGGACAACGCTATGGCTACACCTTC. Protein sequence: CASSPGGQRYGYTF.

The sample holds many counts of this clonotype. This chain joins TRBV7-3 and TRBJ2-5; the D gene is possibly TRBD1 (6 bases). Germline lookup yields CDR1 SGHTA and CDR2 FQGTGA. The CDR3 contains 14 residues. Trimming removed 5 bases from V and 1 base from J, with 11 bases in between. CDR3 residues: CASSPDRSQETQYF. CDR3 nucleotides: TGTGCCAGCAGCCCCGACAGGAGCCAAGAGACCCAGTACTTC.

This clonotype was seen at least ten times. The V gene is TRBV15, the J gene TRBJ2-7; 10 bases are shared with TRBD1. The V gene end was trimmed by 0 bases and the J gene end by 4 bases; junction bases not matched to a gene: 3. There are 15 residues in the CDR3. Germline V gene data show CDR1 as LNHNV and CDR2 as YYDKDF (reference sequence). CDR3 residues: CATSRERTGGYEQYF. In DNA form, the CDR3 reads TGTGCCACCAGCAGAGAGAGGACAGGGGGTTACGAGCAGTACTTC. The complete variable domain, with remaining parts taken from reference TRBV15 and TRBJ2-7, reads DAMVIQNPRYQVTQFGKPVTLSCSQTLNHNVMYWYQQKSSQAPKLLFHYYDKDFNNEADTPDNFQSRRPNTSFCFLDIRSPGLGDTAMYLCATSRERTGGYEQYFGPGTRLTVT.

This clonotype was recorded many times. This sequence joins TRBV2 and TRBJ2-5; 12 bases fit TRBD2. The CDR3 length is 15 residues. Germline CDR1 is SNHLY and CDR2 is FYNNEI. The ends lost 5 bases at V and 5 bases at J; junction bases unmatched: 6. The CDR3 nucleotides read TGTGCCAGCAGTCAGACTAGCGGGAGAGAGGAGACCCAGTACTTC. This encodes CASSQTSGREETQYF.

This clonotype was observed at least ten times. The chain employs TRBV12-3 or TRBV12-4 and TRBJ1-1; 7 bases match TRBD1. Unmatched junction bases numbered 7, after V lost 3 bases and J lost 3 bases. CDR3 length: 15 residues. CDR3 residues: CASSFPQGMYTEAFF. Written as DNA, the CDR3 is TGTGCCAGCAGTTTCCCACAGGGGATGTACACTGAAGCTTTCTTT.

The V call is TRBV28, the J call TRBJ1-2, with 9 nucleotides matching TRBD1. The V gene's germline CDR1 is MDHEN and CDR2 SYDVKM. The J segment lost 4 bases and the V segment lost 6 bases, leaving 6 bases of the junction unmatched. This CDR3 contains 14 residues. Written as DNA, the CDR3 is TGTGCCAGCAGAAGACAGGGGGGTCCCTATGGCTACACCTTC. Translation gives CASRRQGGPYGYTF.

This clonotype was observed a few times. The chain couples TRBV12-3 or TRBV12-4 to TRBJ2-4, with unresolved D. Deletions cut 2 bases from V and 9 bases from J, with 5 bases between. The CDR3 contains 11 residues. CDR3 sequence (DNA): TGTGCCAGCAGTTTATTGGGCATTCAGTACTTC. Encoded protein: CASSLLGIQYF.

This clonotype has a count of ten or more. V gene TRBV29-1 combines with J gene TRBJ2-3; 15 bases match TRBD2. CDR1 is SQVTM, CDR2 ANQGSEA, per germline. The V gene end was trimmed by 7 bases and the J gene end by 0 bases; junction bases not matched to a gene: 11. The CDR3 is made up of 18 amino acids. The chain's CDR3 is CSAQAGLAGGTSTDTQYF. CDR3 nucleotides: TGCAGCGCTCAAGCGGGACTAGCGGGAGGAACCAGCACAGATACGCAGTATTTT.

V is TRBV11-2 and J is TRBJ2-1; D gene unclear. The CDR3 extends over 14 amino acids. Germline lookup yields CDR1 SGHAT and CDR2 FQNNGV. Trimming pared 6 bases from V and 5 bases from J, leaving 14 bases between. The CDR3 bases are TGTGCCAGCAGGAGTAGAGCGAGCGACAATGAGCAGTTCTTC. This codes for CASRSRASDNEQFF.

V usage is TRBV20-1 and J usage is TRBJ2-3, with 8 bases aligning to TRBD1. Germline V CDR1 and CDR2: DFQATT, SNEGSKA (reference sequence). V was pared by 6 bases and J by 3 bases, with 11 bases of the junction left unmatched. CDR3 length: 15 residues. CDR3: CSAPNRGVGTDTQYF. CDR3 nucleotides: TGCAGTGCCCCCAACAGGGGGGTCGGTACAGATACGCAGTATTTT.

This clonotype appeared a few times. Written as DNA, the CDR3 is TGTGCCAGCTCACCGTTGGGACAGGGGGCGCGTACCGGGGAGCTGTTTTTT. Its protein product is CASSPLGQGARTGELFF. This chain links TRBV18 with TRBJ2-2; TRBD1 aligns across 12 bases. The CDR3 sequence is 17 residues long. Germline V CDR1 and CDR2: KGHSH, LQKENI. The trim removed 3 bases at V and 5 bases at J, leaving 7 bases unmatched.

Ten or more counts support this clonotype. The V call is TRBV20-1, the J call TRBJ2-3, with 11 bases that match TRBD2. Germline CDR1 DFQATT, CDR2 SNEGSKA (reference sequence). This CDR3 contains 15 residues. The V and J ends lost 6 bases and 2 bases, in that order; junction bases with no gene match: 7. CDR3 in amino acids: CSASGLAGYTDTQYF. Written as DNA, the CDR3 is TGCAGTGCCTCCGGACTAGCGGGCTACACAGATACGCAGTATTTT.

This clonotype was counted many times. The J gene is TRBJ2-2, the V gene TRBV20-1, with a weak D call TRBD1 (6 bases). With 3 bases removed from V and 6 bases from J, the gap between germline ends came to 11 bases. The CDR3 consists of 13 residues. Germline values: CDR1 DFQATT, CDR2 SNEGSKA (reference sequence). The CDR3 sequence: CSARAGVAGELFF. For the CDR3, the DNA is TGCAGTGCTAGGGCAGGGGTCGCCGGGGAGCTGTTTTTT.

The rearrangement joins TRBV19 to TRBJ2-2; possibly TRBD2 for D (6 bases). Germline-derived CDR1 and CDR2 are LNHDA and SQIVND (reference sequence). The CDR3 extends over 17 amino acids. Trimming took off 5 bases at V and 6 bases at J, with 22 bases between the two ends. CDR3 loop: CASSGAALAARPGELFF. For the CDR3, the DNA is TGTGCCAGTAGTGGTGCAGCTTTAGCGGCGAGGCCCGGGGAGCTGTTTTTT.

This clonotype has ten or more counts. V usage is TRBV12-5 and J usage is TRBJ1-2; D ambiguous. CDR3 size: 14 residues. Germline CDR1 reads LGHNT; CDR2 reads FRNRAP. The ends were cut back, 0 bases at V and 8 bases at J, with 13 bases in the middle. CDR3 nucleotide sequence: TGTGCTAGTGGTTTGGTACTGGCATCCGAGGGCTACACCTTC. This gives the protein CASGLVLASEGYTF.

This clonotype was counted at least ten times. The chain links TRBV15 to TRBJ2-2, with D uncertain. The CDR3 length is 13 residues. CDR1 is LNHNV and CDR2 is YYDKDF in the germline V gene (reference sequence). V dropped 0 bases and J dropped 4 bases, with 3 bases sitting between them. CDR3 region: CATSRDRTGELFF. CDR3 nucleotide sequence: TGTGCCACCAGCAGAGATCGCACCGGGGAGCTGTTTTTT.

CDR3 in amino acids: CASSFVLSSGANVLTF. CDR3 nucleotide sequence: TGTGCCAGCAGTTTTGTCCTGAGTTCTGGGGCCAACGTCCTGACTTTC. The chain has TRBV12-3 or TRBV12-4 and TRBJ2-6, with D uncertain. The V gene lost 3 bases and the J gene lost 1 base, with 10 bases spanning the gap. CDR3 length: 16 residues.

Of note for this clonotype: Possible read error: a much larger clone is one base away. The V gene is TRBV27, the J gene TRBJ1-4; D remains ambiguous. V was shortened by 6 bases and J by 4 bases, with 3 bases between the two germline ends. Germline V gene sequence: CDR1 MNHEY, CDR2 SMNVEV (reference sequence). The CDR3 is 11 residues long. CDR3 DNA sequence: TGTGCCAGCAGGGATAATGAAAAACTGTTTTTT. Its translation: CASRDNEKLFF. The full variable domain, in which reference TRBV27 and TRBJ1-4 provide the parts outside the CDR3, is EAQVTQNPRYLITVTGKKLTVTCSQNMNHEYMSWYRQDPGLGLRQIYYSMNVEVTDKGDVPEGYKVSRKEKRNFPLILESPSPNQTSLYFCASRDNEKLFFGSGTQLSVL.